These 7 T cell receptor beta chains were all obtained from the same sample, sequenced in a study of T cells expressing NK-cell markers. Using the 5' RACE reads, TCRdb records one entry per CDR3 protein without DNA. The repertoire table contains roughly 390,000 distinct CDR3 sequences. Sample: blood T cells: a sorted CD56 or NKG2C T cell subset, CD4+ or CD8+ T cells, or bulk PBMC T cells (not recorded which). The receptor source for this set is a woman aged 45-65 years in good health.

This chain joins TRBV5-6 and TRBJ1-2; TCRdb's D gene call, TRBD1, goes unchecked for lack of DNA. Per germline, CDR1 SGHDT and CDR2 YYEEEE. The CDR3 runs 14 residues. CDR3 in amino acids: CASSSTGQGQSNTF.

The V gene is TRBV11-1, the J gene TRBJ1-6; absent DNA, TCRdb's TRBD1 call cannot be checked. Per the germline V gene, CDR1 is SGHAT and CDR2 is FQDESV (reference sequence). The CDR3 covers 14 residues. The chain's CDR3 is CASSRTGNNSPLHF.

The V call is TRBV6-1, the J call TRBJ1-1; without DNA, the TCRdb call of TRBD1 cannot be checked. The V gene's germline CDR1 is MNHNS and CDR2 SASEGT. The CDR3 length is 14 residues. The CDR3 sequence is CASSLDTQGAEAFF.

The chain carries TRBV2 and TRBJ2-1; as DNA is missing, the TRBD2 call by TCRdb cannot be tested. In germline, CDR1 is SNHLY, CDR2 FYNNEI. The CDR3 is 14 residues long. The CDR3 spells CASTGRDGPNEQFF.

The chain is built from TRBV6-6 and TRBJ1-3; TCRdb names TRBD1, which stays unverified in the absence of DNA. Germline CDR1 reads MNHNY; CDR2 reads SVGAGI (reference sequence). The CDR3 is 15 residues long. The CDR3 loop reads CASTLNLGVGNTIYF.

The CDR3 loop reads CASSVAWPSGKGSTGELFF. V usage is TRBV9 and J usage is TRBJ2-2; TCRdb's D call, TRBD2, is unchecked because there is no DNA. The germline CDR1 and CDR2 sequences are SGDLS and YYNGEE. The CDR3 spans 19 residues.

The rearrangement uses TRBV12-3 or TRBV12-4 and TRBJ1-2; TCRdb's assignment of TRBD1 cannot be checked, as there is no DNA. This CDR3 has 16 residues. CDR3 region: CASTLTGGAVPRGYTF.